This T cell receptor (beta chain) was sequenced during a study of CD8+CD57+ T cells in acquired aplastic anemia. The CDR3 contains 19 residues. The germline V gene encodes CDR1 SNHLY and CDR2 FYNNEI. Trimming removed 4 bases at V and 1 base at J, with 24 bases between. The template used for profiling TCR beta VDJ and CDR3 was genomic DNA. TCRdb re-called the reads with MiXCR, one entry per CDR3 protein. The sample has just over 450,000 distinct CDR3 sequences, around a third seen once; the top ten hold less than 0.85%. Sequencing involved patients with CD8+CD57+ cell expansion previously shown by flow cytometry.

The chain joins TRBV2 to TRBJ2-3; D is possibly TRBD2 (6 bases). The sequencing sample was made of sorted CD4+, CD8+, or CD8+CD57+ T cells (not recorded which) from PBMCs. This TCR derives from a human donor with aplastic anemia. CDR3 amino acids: CASSVVTGTSGLGTDTQYF. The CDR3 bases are TGTGCCAGCAGTGTCGTAACTGGGACTTCTGGGCTCGGCACAGATACGCAGTATTTT.